The TCR beta chain under discussion was sequenced for a study of cytotoxic CD8 clonotypes in ibrutinib-treated CLL. The germline gives CDR1 MNHNY, CDR2 SVGAGI (reference sequence). V shed 0 bases and J shed 5 bases, with 11 bases lying between them. This CDR3 contains 15 residues. TCRdb's copy holds only in-frame clones and misses some; the assay was immunoSEQ multiplex PCR. The table shows about 50,000 clones, with around three fifths occurring only once. The source of this sequence is a human donor with chronic lymphocytic leukemia. This material consisted of PBMCs, taken after 24 months of ibrutinib treatment. This chain links TRBV6-6 with TRBJ2-1; D unresolved. The CDR3 nucleotides are TGTGCCAGCAGTTACTCGTCAAAGCCCAACAATGAGCAGTTCTTC. It codes for CASSYSSKPNNEQFF.